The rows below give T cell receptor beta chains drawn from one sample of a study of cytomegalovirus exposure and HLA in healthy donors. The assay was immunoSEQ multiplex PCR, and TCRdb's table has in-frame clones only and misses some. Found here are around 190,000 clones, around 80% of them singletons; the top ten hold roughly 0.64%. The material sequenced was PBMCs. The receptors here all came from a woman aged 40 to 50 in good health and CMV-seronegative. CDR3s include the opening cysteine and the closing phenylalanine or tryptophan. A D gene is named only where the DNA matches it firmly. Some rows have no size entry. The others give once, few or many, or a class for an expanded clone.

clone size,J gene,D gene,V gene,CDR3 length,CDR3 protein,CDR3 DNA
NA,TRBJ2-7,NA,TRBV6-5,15,CASQETGFGTYEQYF,TGTGCCAGCCAGGAGACAGGTTTTGGGACCTACGAGCAGTACTTC
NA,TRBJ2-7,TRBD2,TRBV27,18,CASSILGTSGSQSYEQYF,TGTGCCAGCAGTATCCTTGGGACTAGCGGGAGCCAATCCTACGAGCAGTACTTC
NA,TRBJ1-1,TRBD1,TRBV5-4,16,CASSPGQGALNTEAFF,TGTGCCAGCAGCCCGGGACAGGGGGCCCTGAACACTGAAGCTTTCTTT
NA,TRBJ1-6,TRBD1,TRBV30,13,CASPGTVNSPLHF,TGTGCCTCCCCCGGGACAGTTAATTCACCCCTCCACTTT
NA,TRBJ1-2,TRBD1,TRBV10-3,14,CAIRGDRGKNGYTF,TGTGCCATCAGGGGGGACAGGGGTAAGAATGGCTACACCTTC
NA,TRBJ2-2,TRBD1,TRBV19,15,CASSIPLTGVGELFF,TGTGCCAGTAGTATTCCCCTAACAGGGGTCGGGGAGCTGTTTTTT
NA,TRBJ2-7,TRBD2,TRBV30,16,CAWSVRGAGRPYEQYF,TGTGCCTGGAGTGTACGTGGAGCGGGAAGGCCCTACGAGCAGTACTTC
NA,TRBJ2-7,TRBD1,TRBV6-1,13,CAYSGDRGDEQYF,TGTGCCTACTCGGGGGACAGGGGAGACGAGCAGTACTTC
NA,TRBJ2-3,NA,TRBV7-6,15,CASSSMVTPTDTQYF,TGTGCCAGCAGCTCTATGGTAACTCCCACAGATACGCAGTATTTT
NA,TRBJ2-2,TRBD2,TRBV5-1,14,CASGPSGNTGELFF,TGCGCCAGCGGGCCTAGCGGGAACACCGGGGAGCTGTTTTTT
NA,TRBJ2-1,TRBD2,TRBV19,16,CASSIGTSGGFNEQFF,TGTGCCAGTAGTATCGGGACTAGCGGGGGCTTCAATGAGCAGTTCTTC
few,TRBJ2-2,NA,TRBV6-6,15,CASTGWRDNTGELFF,TGTGCCAGCACCGGCTGGCGGGACAACACCGGGGAGCTGTTTTTT
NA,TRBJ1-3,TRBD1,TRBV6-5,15,CASSSSGGSGNTIYF,TGTGCCAGCAGCTCTTCAGGGGGCTCTGGAAACACCATATATTTT
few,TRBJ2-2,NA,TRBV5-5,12,CASSTYTGELFF,TGTGCCAGCAGCACATACACCGGGGAGCTGTTTTTT
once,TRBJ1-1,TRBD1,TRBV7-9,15,CASSLYGTGRTEAFF,TGTGCCAGCAGCCTTTATGGGACAGGTCGTACTGAAGCTTTCTTT
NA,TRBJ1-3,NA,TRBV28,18,CASSFSREQLADRNTIYF,TGTGCCAGCAGTTTCAGTCGGGAACAGCTGGCGGATCGAAACACCATATATTTT
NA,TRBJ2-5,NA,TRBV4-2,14,CASSQAQGKETQYF,TGTGCCAGCAGCCAAGCCCAGGGAAAAGAGACCCAGTACTTC
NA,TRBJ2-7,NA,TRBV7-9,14,CASSLGASSYEQYF,TGTGCCAGCAGCTTAGGAGCTTCCTCCTACGAGCAGTACTTC
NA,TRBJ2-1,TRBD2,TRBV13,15,CASSLARAGAGEQFF,TGTGCCAGCAGCTTAGCTCGAGCGGGAGCAGGGGAGCAGTTCTTC
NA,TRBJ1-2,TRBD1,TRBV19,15,CASTSRQGSNYGYTF,TGTGCCAGTACCAGCCGACAGGGAAGTAACTATGGCTACACCTTC
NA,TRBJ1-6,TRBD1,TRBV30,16,CAWSSMVGTGGSPLHF,TGTGCCTGGAGTTCGATGGTTGGGACAGGTGGTTCACCCCTCCACTTT
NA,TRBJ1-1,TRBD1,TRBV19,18,CASSTPPFRDRGLRGAFF,TGTGCCAGTAGCACACCACCCTTCCGGGACAGGGGCCTCAGGGGAGCTTTCTTT
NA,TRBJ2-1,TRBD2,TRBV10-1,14,CASSGVAGDNEQFF,TGCGCCAGCAGTGGGGTAGCGGGTGACAATGAGCAGTTCTTC
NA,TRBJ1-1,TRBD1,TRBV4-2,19,CASSQDNYRDRLGGAEAFF,TGTGCCAGCAGCCAAGACAACTACCGGGACAGACTAGGAGGCGCTGAAGCTTTCTTT
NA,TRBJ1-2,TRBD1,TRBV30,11,CACPGQGDYTF,TGTGCCTGCCCGGGACAGGGCGACTACACCTTC
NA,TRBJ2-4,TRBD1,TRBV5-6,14,CASSLGGQGDIQYF,TGTGCCAGCAGCTTGGGGGGACAGGGGGACATTCAGTACTTC
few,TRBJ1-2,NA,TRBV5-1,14,CASSLSGRDSGYTF,TGCGCCAGCAGCTTAAGTGGCAGGGATAGCGGCTACACCTTC
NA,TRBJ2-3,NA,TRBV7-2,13,CASSLGTSPTQYF,TGTGCCAGCAGCTTAGGCACTAGTCCTACGCAGTATTTT
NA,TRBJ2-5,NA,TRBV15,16,CATSRVSGLGAETQYF,TGTGCCACCAGCAGAGTTTCGGGATTGGGGGCAGAGACCCAGTACTTC
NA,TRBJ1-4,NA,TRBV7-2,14,CASSSGRGGEKLFF,TGTGCCAGCAGCTCGGGGAGGGGCGGTGAAAAACTGTTTTTT
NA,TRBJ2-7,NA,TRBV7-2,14,CASSLRGRSYEQYF,TGTGCCAGCAGCTTAAGGGGCCGCTCCTACGAGCAGTACTTC
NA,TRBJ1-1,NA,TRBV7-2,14,CASSPHLMNTEAFF,TGTGCCAGCAGCCCCCATCTAATGAACACTGAAGCTTTCTTT
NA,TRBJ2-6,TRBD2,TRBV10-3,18,CAISGGEGSRPGANVLTF,TGTGCCATCAGTGGGGGGGAGGGAAGTAGGCCTGGGGCCAACGTCCTGACTTTC
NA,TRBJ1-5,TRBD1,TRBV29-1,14,CSAGTGYSNQPQHF,TGCAGCGCCGGGACAGGATATAGCAATCAGCCCCAGCATTTT
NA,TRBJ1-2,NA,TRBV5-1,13,CASSSQTISGYTF,TGCGCCAGCAGCTCCCAGACTATCTCTGGCTACACCTTC
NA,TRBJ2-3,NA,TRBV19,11,CASTSTDTQYF,TGTGCCAGTACGTCCACAGATACGCAGTATTTT
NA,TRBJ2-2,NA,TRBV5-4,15,CASSLAAGGAGELFF,TGTGCCAGCAGCTTGGCCGCAGGCGGGGCAGGGGAGCTGTTTTTT
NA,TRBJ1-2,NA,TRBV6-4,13,CASSGDGRGGYTF,TGTGCCAGCAGCGGAGATGGGAGAGGAGGCTACACCTTC
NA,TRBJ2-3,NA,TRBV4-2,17,CASSANSLAKGGDTQYF,TGTGCCAGCAGCGCCAATTCACTAGCTAAGGGCGGAGATACGCAGTATTTT
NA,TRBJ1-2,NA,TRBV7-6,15,CASSAEADKEGGYTF,TGTGCCAGCAGTGCGGAGGCAGACAAAGAGGGTGGCTACACCTTC
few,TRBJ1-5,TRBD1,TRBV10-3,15,CAISDSTQGAQPQHF,TGTGCCATCAGTGATTCTACCCAGGGGGCGCAGCCCCAGCATTTT
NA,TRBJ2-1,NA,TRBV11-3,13,CASSPRGRREQFF,TGTGCCAGCAGCCCGCGGGGACGTCGGGAGCAGTTCTTC
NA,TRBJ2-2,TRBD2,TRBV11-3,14,CASSLREGHGELFF,TGTGCCAGCAGCTTACGGGAGGGACACGGGGAGCTGTTTTTT
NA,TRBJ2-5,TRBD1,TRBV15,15,CATSRDPSQGETQYF,TGTGCCACCAGCAGAGACCCGTCACAGGGGGAGACCCAGTACTTC
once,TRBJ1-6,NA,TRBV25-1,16,CASGRTESSYNSPLHF,TGTGCCAGCGGTCGGACAGAGAGCTCCTATAATTCACCCCTCCACTTT
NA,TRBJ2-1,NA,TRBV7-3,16,CASSFRADSSYNEQFF,TGTGCCAGCAGCTTCCGAGCTGATAGCTCCTACAATGAGCAGTTCTTC
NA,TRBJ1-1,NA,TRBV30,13,CAWSPGWNTEAFF,TGTGCCTGGTCCCCGGGATGGAACACTGAAGCTTTCTTT
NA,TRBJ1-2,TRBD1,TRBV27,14,CATATDRDNYGYTF,TGTGCCACCGCGACAGACAGGGATAACTATGGCTACACCTTC
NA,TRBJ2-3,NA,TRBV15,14,CATRGEGVTDTQYF,TGTGCCACCAGAGGGGAAGGGGTCACAGATACGCAGTATTTT
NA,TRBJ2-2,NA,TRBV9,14,CASSSGVGTGELFF,TGTGCCAGCAGCTCCGGGGTGGGCACCGGGGAGCTGTTTTTT
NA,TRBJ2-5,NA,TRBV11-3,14,CASSLAGGGETQYF,TGTGCCAGCAGCTTAGCTGGGGGCGGAGAGACCCAGTACTTC
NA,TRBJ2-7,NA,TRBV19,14,CASSRQEGPYEQYF,TGTGCCAGTAGTAGGCAAGAGGGCCCCTACGAGCAGTACTTC